This record concerns one T cell receptor beta chain sequence. The record originates from a study of cytomegalovirus exposure and HLA in healthy donors. Germline CDR1 is MNHEY and CDR2 is SMNVEV (reference sequence). Losses at the gene ends were 7 bases for V and 6 bases for J; bases not matched to a gene: 15. The CDR3 runs 17 residues. Profiled with immunoSEQ multiplex PCR; TCRdb holds only in-frame clones, not every one. The sample holds about 82,000 clones; more than 85% are singletons and the top ten take about 0.61%. This clonotype was obtained from a man younger than 30 in good health and CMV-seronegative. The chain uses TRBV27 and TRBJ2-1; 10 nucleotides agree with TRBD2. The sample consisted of PBMCs. The CDR3 protein is CASTLAGSSPSSNEQFF. For the CDR3, the DNA is TGTGCCAGCACACTAGCGGGATCGAGTCCTTCATCCAATGAGCAGTTCTTC.